These 27 T cell receptor beta chains originate from one sample sequenced in a study of cytotoxic CD8 clonotypes in ibrutinib-treated CLL. Libraries were prepared by immunoSEQ multiplex PCR; TCRdb keeps only in-frame clonotypes and omits some of them. Found here are roughly 47,000 clones, roughly 57% of them singletons; the top ten hold 32%. This material consisted of PBMCs, taken after 12 months of ibrutinib treatment. Receptor source: a human donor with chronic lymphocytic leukemia.

This rearrangement joins TRBV5-6 to TRBJ2-5, with no clear D. CDR3 length equals 14 residues. The germline gives CDR1 SGHDT, CDR2 YYEEEE. With 1 base removed from V and 7 bases from J, the gap between germline ends came to 14 bases. CDR3 region: CASSLHRLAGTQYF. The CDR3 DNA sequence: TGTGCCAGCAGCTTGCATCGTTTAGCTGGGACCCAGTACTTC.

The chain uses TRBV19 and TRBJ1-5, with D possibly being TRBD1 (5 bases). Germline V gene sequence: CDR1 LNHDA, CDR2 SQIVND (reference sequence). V was clipped by 3 bases and J by 4 bases, with 16 bases between them. CDR3 length: 16 amino acids. The CDR3 DNA sequence: TGTGCCAGTAGTATCTCTGGGGGGAATAGTAATCAGCCCCAGCATTTT. This codes for CASSISGGNSNQPQHF.

The gene calls are TRBV28 and TRBJ1-4, with D unclear. Trimming removed 9 bases at V and 10 bases at J, with 12 bases between. Germline V gene sequence: CDR1 MDHEN, CDR2 SYDVKM. This CDR3 region has 11 residues. The CDR3 sequence: CASALEGKLFF. The CDR3 DNA reads as TGTGCCAGTGCCTTGGAGGGAAAACTGTTTTTT.

The chain is built from TRBV5-6 and TRBJ2-1, with 9 bases fitting TRBD2. Germline V gene data show CDR1 as SGHDT and CDR2 as YYEEEE. With V trimmed by 0 bases and J by 5 bases, 6 bases remained unmatched. The CDR3 consists of 16 residues. CDR3: CASSLVYLAGNNEQFF. Written as DNA, the CDR3 is TGTGCCAGCAGCTTGGTATATCTAGCGGGGAACAATGAGCAGTTCTTC.

The rearrangement links TRBV19 to TRBJ2-7, with D maybe TRBD2 (6 bases). V was clipped by 2 bases and J by 2 bases, with 13 bases between them. The CDR3 extends over 15 amino acids. The germline gives CDR1 LNHDA, CDR2 SQIVND (reference sequence). CDR3 residues: CASSILLAATYEQYF. The CDR3 region has the DNA TGTGCCAGTAGTATACTACTAGCAGCCACCTACGAGCAGTACTTC.

This clone was picked up a small number of times. The chain is built from TRBV28 and TRBJ1-2; 8 bases fit TRBD1. The germline V gene encodes CDR1 MDHEN and CDR2 SYDVKM. CDR3 size: 15 residues. The trim removed 2 bases at V and 0 bases at J, leaving 2 bases unmatched. This CDR3 is CASSLGQGANYGYTF. The DNA for the CDR3 is TGTGCCAGCAGTTTAGGACAGGGAGCTAACTATGGCTACACCTTC.

The chain has TRBV2 and TRBJ2-1, with unresolved D. CDR3 length: 16 residues. V lost 4 bases and J 0 bases, leaving 13 bases between the germline ends. From germline, CDR1 is SNHLY and CDR2 FYNNEI. This CDR3 is CASSVVAASSYNEQFF. The CDR3 region has the DNA TGTGCCAGCAGTGTTGTGGCGGCCAGCTCCTACAATGAGCAGTTCTTC.

The genes are TRBV6-1 and TRBJ1-5; TRBD1 matches 7 bases. With V trimmed by 0 bases and J by 7 bases, 9 bases remained unmatched. The CDR3 length is 16 residues. From germline, CDR1 is MNHNS and CDR2 SASEGT. The CDR3 protein is CASSEALLRGRQPQHF. The CDR3 DNA follows: TGTGCCAGCAGTGAAGCGCTTCTCAGGGGGAGACAGCCCCAGCATTTT.

At least ten counts were recorded for this clone. This CDR3 is also generated by other DNA sequences in the sample. The rearrangement joins TRBV6-1 to TRBJ1-1; D is possibly TRBD1 (5 bases). This CDR3 region has 13 residues. From germline, CDR1 is MNHNS and CDR2 SASEGT. V lost 4 bases and J 0 bases, leaving 6 bases between the germline ends. The CDR3 loop is CASSATVNTEAFF. CDR3 in DNA: TGTGCCAGCAGTGCGACAGTGAACACTGAAGCTTTCTTT.

This CDR3 is CASSPRAGDVREQYF. DNA for the CDR3: TGTGCCAGCAGCCCCAGGGCAGGGGATGTGCGCGAGCAGTACTTC. The rearrangement uses TRBV11-3 and TRBJ2-7; D is perhaps TRBD1 (6 bases). Germline CDR1 and CDR2: SGHNT and YENEEA. The CDR3 is made up of 15 amino acids. With 5 bases removed from V and 6 bases from J, the gap between germline ends came to 20 bases.

V usage is TRBV6-6 and J usage is TRBJ1-2, with D hard to call. Germline lookup yields CDR1 MNHNY and CDR2 SVGAGI (reference sequence). The length of the CDR3 is 14 residues. The V and J ends lost 3 bases and 7 bases respectively, with 15 bases between them. This CDR3 reads CASSYVGGGPGYTF. In DNA form, the CDR3 reads TGTGCCAGCAGTTATGTCGGCGGAGGTCCTGGCTACACCTTC.

The chain combines TRBV7-6 with TRBJ1-5, with TRBD1 matching over 7 bases. The CDR3 is 15 amino acids. The trim removed 1 base at V and 4 bases at J, leaving 4 bases unmatched. Germline V gives CDR1 SGHVS, CDR2 FNYEAQ. The CDR3 loop reads CASSLVQGFNQPQHF. The CDR3 DNA reads TGTGCCAGCAGCTTAGTACAGGGGTTTAATCAGCCCCAGCATTTT.

Many counts were recorded for this clone. The chain carries TRBV9 and TRBJ2-3, with 9 bases fitting TRBD2. Germline V gene lookup returns CDR1 SGDLS and CDR2 YYNGEE. V gave up 1 base and J gave up 1 base; unmatched junction bases: 10. The CDR3 is 18 residues long. The DNA for the CDR3 is TGTGCCAGCAGCGTATTTAGCGTGGTAGCGGGGGGCACAGATACGCAGTATTTT. Protein: CASSVFSVVAGGTDTQYF.

This rearrangement joins TRBV6-6 to TRBJ1-1, with D uncertain. Between the trimmed V and J ends, which lost 7 bases and 2 bases, there was a span of 8 bases. There are 12 residues in the CDR3. Germline V gene sequence: CDR1 MNHNY, CDR2 SVGAGI (reference sequence). In nucleotides, the CDR3 is TGTGCCAGCATGGTCAGAAACACTGAAGCTTTCTTT. Translation: CASMVRNTEAFF.

The V gene is TRBV21-1, the J gene TRBJ2-3; the DNA was not compared with TRBD2, the D call given in the table. TRBV21-1 is described as a pseudogene. The CDR3 length is 20 residues. The CDR3 loop is CASSKRVGTSGRVSTDTQYF. In DNA form, the CDR3 reads TGTGCCAGCAGCAAACGGGTTGGGACTAGCGGGAGGGTTAGCACAGATACGCAGTATTTT.

Ten or more counts support this clone. V gene TRBV2 combines with J gene TRBJ1-2; D not resolved. The CDR3 has 14 amino acids. Trimming cost V 4 bases and J 8 bases, with 17 bases left between them. Germline V CDR1 and CDR2: SNHLY, FYNNEI. CDR3 amino acids: CASSGGGLKFGYTF. The CDR3 bases are TGTGCCAGCAGTGGGGGAGGGCTTAAGTTCGGCTACACCTTC.

This chain joins TRBV6-1 and TRBJ1-3; no firm D call. Germline V lookup: CDR1 MNHNS, CDR2 SASEGT. V dropped 7 bases and J dropped 0 bases, with 10 bases sitting between them. This CDR3 spans 14 amino acids. The CDR3 spells CASTPKTSGNTIYF. The CDR3 DNA follows: TGTGCCAGCACCCCAAAAACCTCTGGAAACACCATATATTTT.

This clone was seen more than once but under ten times. In nucleotides, the CDR3 is TGCGCCAGCAGCTTGGGGGCGGGACACCCCTACAATGAGCAGTTCTTC. This gives the protein CASSLGAGHPYNEQFF. The chain links TRBV5-1 to TRBJ2-1, with D possibly being TRBD1 or TRBD2 (6 bases each). Per germline, CDR1 SGHRS and CDR2 YFSETQ. This CDR3 region has 16 residues. Trimming cost V 0 bases and J 2 bases, with 12 bases left between them.

This clone has just one count. The V gene is TRBV18, the J gene TRBJ1-3, with 10 positions matching TRBD1. Per the germline V gene, CDR1 is KGHSH and CDR2 is LQKENI. With V trimmed by 0 bases and J by 0 bases, 2 bases remained unmatched. The CDR3 spans 17 residues. For the CDR3, the DNA is TGTGCCAGCTCACCACCGGACAGGGGGGCCTCTGGAAACACCATATATTTT. Protein sequence: CASSPPDRGASGNTIYF.

The table lists this clone with a count of one. The genes are TRBV7-2 and TRBJ1-2; D is ambiguous. The V end lost 5 bases, the J end lost 10 bases, and 14 bases lay between the germline ends. Germline V CDR1 and CDR2: SGHTA, FQGNSA. The CDR3 runs 12 residues. The CDR3 DNA sequence: TGTGCCAGCAGCGGCACGTCCTTGGACTACACCTTC. Its protein product is CASSGTSLDYTF.

The chain is built from TRBV5-4 and TRBJ2-7; TRBD2 matches at 9 bases. The CDR3 extends over 14 amino acids. The V segment lost 2 bases and the J segment 7 bases; nucleotides outside the gene matches: 7. Germline V gene data show CDR1 as SGHNT and CDR2 as YYREEE (reference sequence). CDR3 sequence: CASSFGAGGGEQYF. The CDR3 nucleotides are TGTGCCAGCAGCTTCGGAGCGGGAGGTGGGGAGCAGTACTTC.

J is TRBJ2-5 and V is TRBV28; possible D gene TRBD1, 5 bases. The germline V gene has CDR1 MDHEN and CDR2 SYDVKM. V was clipped by 5 bases and J by 5 bases, with 9 bases between them. The CDR3 consists of 12 residues. The CDR3 here is CASSNAGETQYF. The DNA for the CDR3 is TGTGCCAGCAGTAATGCAGGGGAGACCCAGTACTTC. The whole variable domain, filled in from reference TRBV28 and TRBJ2-5, reads DVKVTQSSRYLVKRTGEKVFLECVQDMDHENMFWYRQDPGLGLRLIYFSYDVKMKEKGDIPEGYSVSREKKERFSLILESASTNQTSMYLCASSNAGETQYFGPGTRLLVL.

Notes on this clone: Relative to the germline gene, one junction end is altered; a read error may explain this. The J gene is TRBJ2-7, the V gene TRBV7-7; 10 bases are shared with TRBD1. The CDR3 covers 14 residues. Germline lookup yields CDR1 SSHAT and CDR2 FNYEAQ (reference sequence). CDR3 DNA: TGTGCTAGCAGTTCACCGGGACAGGGGAACGAGCAGTACTTC. The encoded protein is CASSSPGQGNEQYF.

The rearrangement uses TRBV27 and TRBJ2-7, with 7 bases matching TRBD1. The CDR3 consists of 19 residues. V shed 3 bases and J 1 base; nucleotides not matched to a gene: 18. Germline V gene lookup returns CDR1 MNHEY and CDR2 SMNVEV (reference sequence). CDR3 bases: TGTGCCAGCAGTTTCGGTACGGCGCAGGCCGAGACAGGGTCCTACGAGCAGTACTTC. Translation: CASSFGTAQAETGSYEQYF.

J is TRBJ2-1 and V is TRBV11-3; 8 bases fit TRBD2. V was clipped by 5 bases and J by 6 bases; unmatched bases: 3. Looked up from germline, CDR1 is SGHNT and CDR2 is YENEEA. This CDR3 is built from 13 residues. The CDR3 protein is CASSQLAANEQFF. CDR3 DNA: TGTGCCAGCAGCCAACTAGCGGCCAATGAGCAGTTCTTC.

The chain has TRBV7-9 and TRBJ2-3, with D tentatively TRBD2 (6 bases). Deletions cut 2 bases from V and 0 bases from J, with 12 bases between. The germline gives CDR1 SEHNR, CDR2 FQNEAQ (reference sequence). The CDR3 is 16 residues long. CDR3 DNA: TGTGCCAGCAGCTTAAATGGGGCGGGAAGCACAGATACGCAGTATTTT. It encodes CASSLNGAGSTDTQYF.

The V call is TRBV27, the J call TRBJ2-7; D may be TRBD2 (6 bases). Germline CDR1 is MNHEY and CDR2 is SMNVEV (reference sequence). Trimming removed 8 bases at V and 6 bases at J, with 17 bases between. CDR3 length equals 13 residues. Here the CDR3 DNA reads TGTGCCAGCCGGACACTAGGGGACTCCGAGCAGTACTTC. This sequence encodes CASRTLGDSEQYF.